This passage covers 20 T cell receptor beta chains from one sample sequenced in a study of T cell repertoires in cytomegalovirus infection. These receptors have no identified antigens. MiXCR, applied by TCRdb to the reads, yields one record per CDR3 protein. Of 750,000 to 900,000 distinct CDR3 sequences in the sample, approximately 32% were seen once. The sample in question was cultured CD8+ T cells from PBMCs, obtained from culture after CMV antigen stimulation. These receptors were taken from a human donor in good health (CMV status not recorded). Some clones in this sample may be carry-over from other donors' samples.

This clonotype occurred a few times. The rearrangement links TRBV6-2 or TRBV6-3 to TRBJ2-7, with D perhaps TRBD1 (5 bases). Trimming stripped 5 bases from V and 7 bases from J, with 12 bases between. Per the germline V gene, CDR1 is MNHEY and CDR2 is SVGEGT. The CDR3 consists of 12 residues. In nucleotides, the CDR3 is TGTGCCAGCAGTAATTCAGGGCGAGAGCAGTACGTC. It is translated as CASSNSGREQYV.

The J gene is TRBJ2-5, the V gene TRBV6-2 or TRBV6-3; 7 nucleotides line up with TRBD1. Germline V CDR1 and CDR2: MNHEY, SVGEGT. The CDR3 runs to 14 residues. Trimming cost V 8 bases and J 5 bases; bases outside gene matches: 11. In DNA form, the CDR3 reads TGTGCCAGCCACGTAGAGGGGGCCTGGGAGACCCAGTACTTC. Its protein product is CASHVEGAWETQYF.

In its sample, this clonotype was seen a few times. The chain carries TRBV20-1 and TRBJ1-5; TRBD1 is a possible D gene (6 bases). V was pared by 1 base and J by 7 bases, with 20 bases between. Germline CDR1 and CDR2: DFQATT and SNEGSKA (reference sequence). The CDR3 spans 16 residues. The CDR3 DNA reads TGCAGTGCTAGAGTGGGGGGGGGGGCCTTAGACCAGCCCCAGCATTTT. Translated: CSARVGGGALDQPQHF.

This chain links TRBV27 with TRBJ1-3; tentative D call: TRBD1 (5 bases). Germline loops: CDR1 MNHEY, CDR2 SMNVEV (reference sequence). V lost 5 bases and J 2 bases, leaving 13 bases between the germline ends. CDR3 size: 15 residues. CDR3 in amino acids: CASSPYSGPGNTIYF. Written as DNA, the CDR3 is TGTGCCAGCAGTCCCTACTCAGGGCCTGGAAACACCATATATTTT.

The chain links TRBV20-1 to TRBJ1-5; the match to TRBD1 covers 10 bases. The germline gives CDR1 DFQATT, CDR2 SNEGSKA (reference sequence). CDR3 size: 15 residues. V lost 2 bases and J lost 5; bases outside the gene matches: 6. Here the CDR3 reads CSARSGDRGHQPQHF. The CDR3 coding sequence is TGCAGTGCTAGATCGGGGGACAGGGGCCATCAGCCCCAGCATTTT.

This clonotype was counted many times. The genes are TRBV7-8 and TRBJ2-1, with a weak D call TRBD1 (5 bases). Germline CDR1 and CDR2: SGHVS and FQNEAQ. The CDR3 sequence is 14 residues long. The ends were cut back, 2 bases at V and 5 bases at J, with 10 bases in the middle. For the CDR3, the DNA is TGTGCCAGCAGCTTACTCAGGGTTAACAATGAGCAGTTCTTC. It is translated as CASSLLRVNNEQFF.

This clonotype was counted between two and nine times. The chain has TRBV12-3 or TRBV12-4 and TRBJ2-1; 8 bases match TRBD2. The length of the CDR3 is 15 residues. V lost 6 bases and J lost 2; bases outside the gene matches: 6. This CDR3 reads CASSPRTSPYNEQFF. The CDR3 coding sequence is TGTGCCAGCAGCCCCCGGACTAGCCCCTACAATGAGCAGTTCTTC.

Worth noting for this clonotype: Mismatch with germline at one junction end may stem from a read error. The chain links TRBV5-3 to TRBJ2-1, with D maybe TRBD2 (6 bases). TRBV5-3 is flagged as an ORF with uncertain function. CDR3 length equals 16 residues. CDR3 sequence (DNA): TGTGCCAGCAGCTTGGTTGAGGAGGGGATGTACAATGAGCAGTTCTTC. This codes for CASSLVEEGMYNEQFF.

This clonotype occurred a few times. V usage is TRBV27 and J usage is TRBJ2-2; 8 nucleotides agree with TRBD2. Losses at the gene ends were 6 bases for V and 8 bases for J; bases not matched to a gene: 5. CDR1 MNHEY and CDR2 SMNVEV come from the germline V gene (reference sequence). This CDR3 has 13 residues. CDR3 sequence: CASSEGLVGELFF. The CDR3 nucleotides read TGTGCCAGCAGCGAGGGACTAGTTGGGGAGCTGTTTTTT.

The chain carries TRBV27 and TRBJ2-5; D is possibly TRBD1 (6 bases). V was cut by 8 bases and J by 2 bases, with 15 bases left in between. The CDR3 is made up of 14 amino acids. The germline CDR1 and CDR2 sequences are MNHEY and SMNVEV (reference sequence). CDR3 DNA sequence: TGTGCCAGCCGATCACAGGGTCCGCAAGAGACCCAGTACTTC. Residues: CASRSQGPQETQYF.

This chain connects TRBV5-5 to TRBJ2-2, with D possibly TRBD1 on 5 matching bases. CDR3 length: 19 amino acids. With 1 base removed from V and 1 base from J, the gap between germline ends came to 20 bases. Germline V lookup: CDR1 SGHKS, CDR2 YYEKEE (reference sequence). The DNA of the CDR3 is TGTGCCAGCAGCTTGTTTAGTTGGAGACAGCCCAAGAACACCGGGGAGCTGTTTTTT. As protein: CASSLFSWRQPKNTGELFF. Full variable domain (missing parts from reference TRBV5-5 and TRBJ2-2): DAGVTQSPTHLIKTRGQQVTLRCSPISGHKSVSWYQQVLGQGPQFIFQYYEKEERGRGNFPDRFSARQFPNYSSELNVNALLLGDSALYLCASSLFSWRQPKNTGELFFGEGSRLTVL.

This clonotype was found once. The genes are TRBV15 and TRBJ2-2, with D possibly TRBD1 on 5 matching bases. The CDR3 extends over 16 amino acids. Between the trimmed V and J ends, which lost 5 bases and 4 bases, there was a span of 17 bases. CDR1 and CDR2 from the germline V gene are LNHNV and YYDKDF (reference sequence). CDR3 in amino acids: CATSSDTQSITGELFF. In DNA form, the CDR3 reads TGTGCCACCAGCTCGGACACTCAGTCGATCACCGGGGAGCTGTTTTTT. Full variable domain (remainder filled in from reference TRBV15 and TRBJ2-2): DAMVIQNPRYQVTQFGKPVTLSCSQTLNHNVMYWYQQKSSQAPKLLFHYYDKDFNNEADTPDNFQSRRPNTSFCFLDIRSPGLGDTAMYLCATSSDTQSITGELFFGEGSRLTVL.

The chain couples TRBV6-2 or TRBV6-3 to TRBJ1-1, with D uncertain. The V gene lost 5 bases and the J gene lost 5 bases, with 15 bases spanning the gap. Germline V gene lookup returns CDR1 MNHEY and CDR2 SVGEGT. The CDR3 is 14 amino acids. CDR3 bases: TGTGCCAGCAGTCCACACCAGCGAGGGACTGAAGCTTTCTTT. This encodes CASSPHQRGTEAFF.

As concerns this clonotype: A read error may produce the germline difference seen at one junction end. This chain uses TRBV4-1 with TRBJ2-1; maybe TRBD2 (5 bases). Germline V gives CDR1 MGHRA, CDR2 YSYEKL. The length of the CDR3 is 15 residues. The CDR3 spells CVSSQEGRIHNEQFF. CDR3 DNA: TGCGTCAGCAGCCAAGAGGGCAGGATACACAATGAGCAGTTCTTC.

This clonotype was counted a few times. V gene TRBV6-5 combines with J gene TRBJ2-5; 8 bases map to TRBD2. V was clipped by 1 base and J by 2 bases; unmatched bases: 6. The CDR3 length is 16 residues. Germline values: CDR1 MNHEY, CDR2 SVGAGI. CDR3 amino acids: CASSYWRGVPQETQYF. The DNA of the CDR3 is TGTGCCAGCAGTTACTGGCGGGGGGTCCCTCAAGAGACCCAGTACTTC.

This clonotype has just a few counts. The rearrangement joins TRBV7-3 to TRBJ1-3; TRBD1 agrees at 9 bases. Losses at the gene ends were 1 base for V and 3 bases for J; bases not matched to a gene: 1. CDR3 length equals 15 residues. CDR1 SGHTA and CDR2 FQGTGA come from the germline V gene. In DNA, the CDR3 is TGTGCCAGCAGCTTAAACAGGGGGCTTGGAAACACCATATATTTT. Its translation: CASSLNRGLGNTIYF.

This clonotype was counted many times. For the CDR3, the DNA is TGTGCCAGCAGCTTCTCAGGGAACGGGCAAGAGACCCAGTACTTC. This sequence encodes CASSFSGNGQETQYF. The rearrangement links TRBV7-8 to TRBJ2-5; possible D gene TRBD1, 5 bases. Looked up from germline, CDR1 is SGHVS and CDR2 is FQNEAQ. The CDR3 consists of 15 residues. V dropped 3 bases and J dropped 2 bases, with 13 bases sitting between them.

This clonotype was found a few times. The J gene is TRBJ2-1, the V gene TRBV5-4; 8 bases match TRBD2. V gave up 2 bases and J gave up 3 bases; unmatched junction bases: 4. From germline, CDR1 is SGHNT and CDR2 YYREEE (reference sequence). The CDR3 is made up of 15 amino acids. The DNA for the CDR3 is TGTGCCAGCAGCTTACCGGGACTAGGCTACAATGAGCAGTTCTTC. Protein: CASSLPGLGYNEQFF.

The J gene is TRBJ1-2, the V gene TRBV28; possibly TRBD1 for D (5 bases). Germline V lookup: CDR1 MDHEN, CDR2 SYDVKM. Trimming took off 3 bases at V and 3 bases at J, with 14 bases between the two ends. The CDR3 is 15 residues long. The CDR3 reads CASSFHRLNYYGYTF. Here the CDR3 DNA reads TGTGCCAGCAGTTTCCACAGGTTGAACTACTATGGCTACACCTTC.

This sequence joins TRBV4-1 and TRBJ1-5; D is unresolved. Trimming pared 0 bases from V and 4 bases from J, leaving 13 bases between. Germline V gives CDR1 MGHRA, CDR2 YSYEKL. The CDR3 totals 16 residues. The CDR3 region has the DNA TGCGCCAGCAGCCAAGATTCGACGGGTAAAAATCAGCCCCAGCATTTT. This encodes CASSQDSTGKNQPQHF.